This TCR beta chain was recorded in a study of T cells in Graves' hyperthyroidism and ophthalmopathy. This clonotype was found many times. The CDR3 contains 13 residues. The V gene end was trimmed by 7 bases and the J gene end by 8 bases; junction bases not matched to a gene: 10. Amplification yielded TCR beta CDR3 regions, with RNA transcripts as the source. RT-PCR in the first round (using the HTBI primer set) targeted the TCR CDR3. TCRdb re-derived calls from the multiplex PCR reads in MiXCR, one entry per CDR3 protein. The data show around 200,000 distinct CDR3 sequences, about 17% seen once. This clonotype was sampled from a woman between 50 and 59 years old with Graves' hyperthyroidism. The source material was blood. The chain joins TRBV12-3 or TRBV12-4 to TRBJ1-2; 7 bases line up with TRBD1. This chain's CDR3 is CASTPGRGRGYTF. Written as DNA, the CDR3 is TGTGCCAGCACCCCCGGGAGGGGGCGAGGCTACACCTTC.